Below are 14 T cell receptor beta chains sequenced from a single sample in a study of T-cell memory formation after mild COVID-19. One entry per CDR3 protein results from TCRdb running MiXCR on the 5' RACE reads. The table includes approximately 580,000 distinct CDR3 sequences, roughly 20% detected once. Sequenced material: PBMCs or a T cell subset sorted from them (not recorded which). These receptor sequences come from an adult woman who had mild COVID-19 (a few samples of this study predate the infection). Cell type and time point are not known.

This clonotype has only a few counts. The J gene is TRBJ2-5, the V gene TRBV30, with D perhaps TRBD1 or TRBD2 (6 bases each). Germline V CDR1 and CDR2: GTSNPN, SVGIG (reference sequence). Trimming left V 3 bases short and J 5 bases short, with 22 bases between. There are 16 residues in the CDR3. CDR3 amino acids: CAWSASLRGLRETQYF. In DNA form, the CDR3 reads TGTGCCTGGAGCGCTAGCCTCCGGGGGCTTAGGGAGACCCAGTACTTC.

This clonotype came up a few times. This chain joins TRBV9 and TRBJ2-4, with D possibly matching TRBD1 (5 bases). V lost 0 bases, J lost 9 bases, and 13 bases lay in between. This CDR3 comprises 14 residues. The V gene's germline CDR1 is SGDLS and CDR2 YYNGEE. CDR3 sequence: CASSVAFQGSIQYF. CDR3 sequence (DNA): TGTGCCAGCAGCGTAGCCTTCCAGGGTTCCATTCAGTACTTC. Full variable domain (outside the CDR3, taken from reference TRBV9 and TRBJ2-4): DSGVTQTPKHLITATGQRVTLRCSPRSGDLSVYWYQQSLDQGLQFLIQYYNGEERAKGNILERFSAQQFPDLHSELNLSSLELGDSALYFCASSVAFQGSIQYFGAGTRLSVL.

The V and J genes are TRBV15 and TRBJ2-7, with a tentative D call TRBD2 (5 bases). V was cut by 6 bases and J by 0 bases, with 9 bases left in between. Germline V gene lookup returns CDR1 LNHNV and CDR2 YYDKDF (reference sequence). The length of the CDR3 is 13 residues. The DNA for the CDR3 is TGTGCCACCAGGAAGCGGAGCTCCTACGAGCAGTACTTC. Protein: CATRKRSSYEQYF.

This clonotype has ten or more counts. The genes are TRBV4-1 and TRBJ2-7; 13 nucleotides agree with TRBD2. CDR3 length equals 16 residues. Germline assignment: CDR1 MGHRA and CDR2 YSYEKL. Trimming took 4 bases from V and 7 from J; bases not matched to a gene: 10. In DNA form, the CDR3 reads TGCGCCAGCAGCCGTGGACTAGCGGGGGACTCCCTAGAGCAGTACTTC. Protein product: CASSRGLAGDSLEQYF.

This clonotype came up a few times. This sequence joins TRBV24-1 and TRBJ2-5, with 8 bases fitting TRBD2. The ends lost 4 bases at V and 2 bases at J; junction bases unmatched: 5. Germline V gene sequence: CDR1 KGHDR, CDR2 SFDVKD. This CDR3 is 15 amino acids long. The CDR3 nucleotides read TGTGCCACCAGTGACCCCCGGGGGGGTCAAGAGACCCAGTACTTC. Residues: CATSDPRGGQETQYF.

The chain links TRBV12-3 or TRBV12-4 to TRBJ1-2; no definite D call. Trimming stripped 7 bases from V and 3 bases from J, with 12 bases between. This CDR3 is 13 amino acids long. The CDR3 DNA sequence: TGTGCCAGCAACACGGACCGCGACTATGGCTACACCTTC. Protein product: CASNTDRDYGYTF.

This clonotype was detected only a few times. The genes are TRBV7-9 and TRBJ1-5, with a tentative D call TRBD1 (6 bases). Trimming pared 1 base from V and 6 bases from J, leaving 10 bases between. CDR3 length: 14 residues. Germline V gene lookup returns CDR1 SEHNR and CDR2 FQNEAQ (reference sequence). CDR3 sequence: CASSLDRVIQPQHF. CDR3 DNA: TGTGCCAGCAGCTTAGACAGGGTTATTCAGCCCCAGCATTTT.

CDR3 residues: CSASAAIGYEQYF. The CDR3 DNA is TGCAGCGCCTCGGCGGCCATAGGGTACGAGCAGTACTTC. V and J are TRBV29-1 and TRBJ2-7; D call uncertain. This CDR3 is 13 amino acids long. Trimming shortened V by 7 bases and J by 4 bases, and 17 bases separated the two germline ends. Germline values: CDR1 SQVTM, CDR2 ANQGSEA.

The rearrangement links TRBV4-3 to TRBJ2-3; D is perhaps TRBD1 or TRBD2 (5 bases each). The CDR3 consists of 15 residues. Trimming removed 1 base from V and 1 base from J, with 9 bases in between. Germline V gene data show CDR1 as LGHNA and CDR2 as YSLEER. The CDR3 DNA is TGCGCCAGCAGCCAAGCCGGGGACCGCACAGATACGCAGTATTTT. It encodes CASSQAGDRTDTQYF.

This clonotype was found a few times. The CDR3 region is CSARAVAGGHPYNEQFF. DNA for the CDR3: TGCAGTGCTAGAGCCGTAGCGGGAGGGCATCCCTACAATGAGCAGTTCTTC. This chain links TRBV20-1 with TRBJ2-1; 11 bases align to TRBD2. Trimming removed 1 base from V and 2 bases from J; junction bases left unmatched: 7. The CDR3 sequence is 17 residues long. Germline-derived CDR1 and CDR2 are DFQATT and SNEGSKA (reference sequence).

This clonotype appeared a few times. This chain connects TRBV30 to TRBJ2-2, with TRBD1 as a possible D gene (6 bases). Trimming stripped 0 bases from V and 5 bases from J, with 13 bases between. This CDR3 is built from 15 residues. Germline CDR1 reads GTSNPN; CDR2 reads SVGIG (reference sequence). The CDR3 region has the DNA TGTGCCTGGAGTGTACTTGGTACAGGGACCGGGGAGCTGTTTTTT. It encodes CAWSVLGTGTGELFF.

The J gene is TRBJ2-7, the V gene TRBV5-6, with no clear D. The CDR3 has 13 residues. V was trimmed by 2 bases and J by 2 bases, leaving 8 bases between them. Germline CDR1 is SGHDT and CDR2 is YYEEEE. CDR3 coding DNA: TGTGCCAGCAGCTTTGGGATCACCTACGAGCAGTACTTC. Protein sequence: CASSFGITYEQYF.

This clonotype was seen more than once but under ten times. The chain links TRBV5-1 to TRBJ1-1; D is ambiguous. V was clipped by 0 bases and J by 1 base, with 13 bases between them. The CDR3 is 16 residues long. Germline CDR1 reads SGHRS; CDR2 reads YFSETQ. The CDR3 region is CASSLVPPKANTEAFF. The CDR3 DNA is TGCGCCAGCAGCTTGGTTCCTCCTAAAGCGAACACTGAAGCTTTCTTT. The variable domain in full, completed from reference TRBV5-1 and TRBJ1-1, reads KAGVTQTPRYLIKTRGQQVTLSCSPISGHRSVSWYQQTPGQGLQFLFEYFSETQRNKGNFPGRFSGRQFSNSRSEMNVSTLELGDSALYLCASSLVPPKANTEAFFGQGTRLTVV.

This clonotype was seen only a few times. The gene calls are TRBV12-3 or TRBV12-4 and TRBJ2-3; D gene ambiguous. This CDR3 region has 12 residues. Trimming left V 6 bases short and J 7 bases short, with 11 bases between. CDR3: CASRAFINTQYF. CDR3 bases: TGTGCCAGCAGGGCATTCATTAATACGCAGTATTTT.